These T cell receptor beta chains were read from a single sample in a study of post-analysis software for immune sequencing data. TCRdb processed the PCR reads anew with MiXCR; each CDR3 protein has one entry. The sample consists of some 700,000 distinct CDR3 sequences, around 60% of them appearing once. The sample taken for sequencing was blood. The receptors originated from a girl between 2 and 10 years old with multiple sclerosis. Each CDR3 is given with its conserved first and last residue. A D gene is named only where the DNA matches it firmly. Clone size is not always given. Where it is, it says once, few, many or a class for expanded clones.

clone_size	v_call	j_call	d_call	cdr3_nt	cdr3_aa
-	TRBV29-1	TRBJ2-5	-	TGCAGCGCCTTGAGGGGTGGGGAGACCCAGTACTTC	CSALRGGETQYF
-	TRBV7-2	TRBJ2-3	-	TGTGCCAGCAGCTTAGGAGCAGGGATGGGTTACACAGATACGCAGTATTTT	CASSLGAGMGYTDTQYF
-	TRBV6-2/TRBV6-3	TRBJ2-3	-	TGTGCCAGCAGTTACCCGGGACTCGCAAGAGATACGCAGTATTTT	CASSYPGLARDTQYF
-	TRBV7-6	TRBJ2-2	-	TGTGCCAGCAGCCTAAGCCCTTCGACCGGGGAGCTGTTTTTT	CASSLSPSTGELFF
-	TRBV7-9	TRBJ1-2	-	TGTGCCAGCAGCTTATTACAGGACTATGGCTACACCTTC	CASSLLQDYGYTF
few	TRBV9	TRBJ1-2	-	TGTGCCAGCAGCCCGGTTGGCTATGGCTACACCTTC	CASSPVGYGYTF
-	TRBV3-1	TRBJ2-3	-	TGTGCCAGCAGCCAAGATCCAAGCAGCAGCACAGATACGCAGTATTTT	CASSQDPSSSTDTQYF
-	TRBV27	TRBJ2-7	TRBD2	TGTGCCAGCAGACTAGCGGGAGCCCCTGAAATCCACGAGCAGTACTTC	CASRLAGAPEIHEQYF
-	TRBV6-2/TRBV6-3	TRBJ2-1	-	TGCGCCAGCAGTTACGGTCCACTCCCCAACAATGAGCAGTTCTTC	CASSYGPLPNNEQFF
-	TRBV20-1	TRBJ1-2	TRBD1	TGCAGTGCTAGTACAGGGGCCCTTGATGGCTACACCTTC	CSASTGALDGYTF
few	TRBV7-2	TRBJ2-5	TRBD1	TGTGCCAGCAGCTCTTCACAGGGGAGAGAGACCCAGTACTTC	CASSSSQGRETQYF
-	TRBV29-1	TRBJ2-1	TRBD2	TGCAGCGAACGGGAGGTTGGTAATGAGCAGTTCTTC	CSEREVGNEQFF
few	TRBV11-2	TRBJ2-3	-	TGTGCCAGCAGTGAGGACTACTACACAGATACGCAGTATTTT	CASSEDYYTDTQYF
-	TRBV7-8	TRBJ1-2	TRBD1	TGTGCCAGCAGCCCAGAAATGGACAGGGGAGATGGCTACACCTTC	CASSPEMDRGDGYTF
-	TRBV5-1	TRBJ1-2	-	TGCGCCAGCAGCTTAGCAACGGGGCGAGTGAATGGCTACACCTTC	CASSLATGRVNGYTF
few	TRBV12-3/TRBV12-4	TRBJ2-3	-	TGTGCCAGCAGTTTTCGCGAGGATACGCAGTATTTT	CASSFREDTQYF
-	TRBV20-1	TRBJ2-1	-	TGCAGTGCTAGAGATTCCGCTAGCCTTGGTAAGCAGTTCTTC	CSARDSASLGKQFF
-	TRBV7-9	TRBJ1-6	-	TGTGCCAGCAGCTTAGACCCCGAAGGGAATTCACCCCTCCACTTT	CASSLDPEGNSPLHF
many	TRBV20-1	TRBJ2-3	-	TGCAGTGCTAGACCTCGGGGAACCCTCCGGGATACGCAGTATTTT	CSARPRGTLRDTQYF
-	TRBV4-2	TRBJ2-1	-	TGTGCCAGCAGCCGCCCGGGCGTAGGTAATGAGCAGTTCTTC	CASSRPGVGNEQFF
-	TRBV4-1	TRBJ1-2	TRBD1	TGCGCCAGCAGCCAATCGGGAAGTACAGGGGATTATGGCTACACCTTC	CASSQSGSTGDYGYTF
-	TRBV11-2	TRBJ2-1	-	TGTGCCAGCAGCTTACTGAGCTCCTACAATGAGCAGTTCTTC	CASSLLSSYNEQFF
once	TRBV27	TRBJ2-1	TRBD2	TGTGCCAGCAGTTTCTCAAGCGGGGGGGCTGTTAGTGAGCAGTTCTTC	CASSFSSGGAVSEQFF
-	TRBV5-1	TRBJ2-5	TRBD2	TGCGCCAGCAGCCAAATCGGACTAGCGGGGGCGAGGGTGGAGACCCAGTACTTC	CASSQIGLAGARVETQYF
-	TRBV19	TRBJ2-7	-	TGTGCCAGTAGCCCAACGTGGGGGGCCGACGAGCAGTACTTC	CASSPTWGADEQYF
-	TRBV12-3/TRBV12-4	TRBJ1-5	-	TGTGCCAGCAGTTTAGAAAGTGGCAATCAGCCCCAGCATTTT	CASSLESGNQPQHF
-	TRBV11-2	TRBJ2-1	TRBD2	TGTGCCAGCAGCCTGAAAGCGGGGGGGTACAATGAGCAGTTCTTC	CASSLKAGGYNEQFF
-	TRBV27	TRBJ1-2	-	TGTGCCAGCAGTCGACGGGACAACCCTAACTATGGCTACACCTTC	CASSRRDNPNYGYTF
-	TRBV20-1	TRBJ2-3	TRBD1	TGCAGTGCTAGAGATCGGGACAGGGAGGGGGATACGCAGTATTTT	CSARDRDREGDTQYF
-	TRBV10-3	TRBJ2-5	-	TGTGCCATCAGTGAGTCAGAGACAGAACAAGAGACCCAGTACTTC	CAISESETEQETQYF
few	TRBV20-1	TRBJ2-1	-	TGCAGTGCTGCCACTAGGGGCTCCTACAATGAGCAGTTCTTC	CSAATRGSYNEQFF
-	TRBV20-1	TRBJ2-5	TRBD2	TGCAGTGCCCCTCGGACTAGCGGGGGGCGCGCTTATCTTCAAGAGACCCAGTACTTC	CSAPRTSGGRAYLQETQYF
few	TRBV29-1	TRBJ2-5	-	TGCAGCGTTGAACCCGTCAAGACATTGTTTCAAGAGACCCAGTACTTC	CSVEPVKTLFQETQYF
few	TRBV4-1	TRBJ2-6	-	TGCGCCAGCAGCGTTATCGGAAGAGGGGCCAACGTCCTGACTTTC	CASSVIGRGANVLTF
few	TRBV4-3	TRBJ2-6	TRBD1	TGCGCCAGCAGCCAAGACTCGACACAGGGGGCTCTCTCTGGGGCCAACGTCCTGACTTTC	CASSQDSTQGALSGANVLTF
few	TRBV12-3/TRBV12-4	TRBJ1-1	TRBD1	TGTGCCAGCAGACCCGGACAGGGTTTGAACACTGAAGCTTTCTTT	CASRPGQGLNTEAFF
-	TRBV20-1	TRBJ2-5	TRBD2	TGCAGTGCCTGGACTAGCGGGGACCAAGAGACCCAGTACTTC	CSAWTSGDQETQYF
-	TRBV6-5	TRBJ1-1	-	TGTGCCAGCAGTTACTCGATCGGGGGCAATAGTAGGATCACTGAAGCTTTCTTT	CASSYSIGGNSRITEAFF
-	TRBV11-2	TRBJ2-3	TRBD1	TGCGCCAGCACCCTACAGGGGACCCTCACAGATACGCAGTATTTT	CASTLQGTLTDTQYF
-	TRBV7-2	TRBJ2-1	-	TGTGCCAGCAGCTTCAGGGATGGGAATGAGCAGTTCTTC	CASSFRDGNEQFF
-	TRBV5-6	TRBJ1-2	-	TGTGCCAGCAGCTTGGGGGTCTGGGGCAGCGAGAACTATGGCTACACCTTC	CASSLGVWGSENYGYTF
-	TRBV20-1	TRBJ2-3	TRBD1	TGCAGTGCTAGCGATAGGATAAACAGGGGGGATACGCAGTATTTT	CSASDRINRGDTQYF
-	TRBV5-5	TRBJ2-5	-	TGTGCCAGCAGCTTACTCCAGAACCAAGAGACCCAGTACTTC	CASSLLQNQETQYF